This TCR beta chain comes out of a study of beta chain features in type 1 diabetes. General study points: Patients with type 1 diabetes showed fewer VDJ junction insertions and more deletions. Across all four CD4+ subsets, people with type 1 diabetes showed modestly shorter TCRB CDR3s. The study left unresolved whether HLA type influences TCRB rearrangement.

Concerning this clone itself: Its antigen is not identified.

The CDR3 is 13 residues long. V was pared by 1 base and J by 10 bases, with 8 bases between. Looked up from germline, CDR1 is SGHNT and CDR2 is YENEEA. Purity exceeded 95% in all sorted populations. Of the isolated RNA, all was reverse transcribed, and so the sequenced material was expressed TCRB transcripts. Assay used: immunoSEQ multiplex PCR; TCRdb lists only in-frame clones, some missing. Altogether 300,000 to 400,000 clones are present, about 10% being singletons, with the ten largest covering around 0.66%. Sample: central memory CD4+ T cells from blood. This clonotype was obtained from a man aged 25 to 40 with type 1 diabetes. This chain links TRBV11-3 with TRBJ1-6; D remains ambiguous. The CDR3 nucleotides read TGTGCCAGCAGCTTAGGAGCGGGCTCACCCCTCCACTTT. Translating gives CASSLGAGSPLHF.